This is a list of T cell receptor beta chains from one sample in a study of T cells in Graves' hyperthyroidism and ophthalmopathy. TCRdb re-called the multiplex PCR reads through MiXCR, storing one row per CDR3 protein. The data contain under 300,000 distinct CDR3 sequences, roughly 22% of them seen just once; the ten biggest clones take up roughly 60%. Sequenced: blood. These receptors all stem from a man younger than 40 with Graves' ophthalmopathy. The CDR3 runs from the conserved cysteine through the conserved F or W. A D gene is named only where the DNA matches it firmly.

CDR3aa	j_gene	v_gene	d_gene
CASSYLDRGQGNYGYTF	TRBJ1-2	TRBV6-5	TRBD1
CASSIGLTGELFF	TRBJ2-2	TRBV19	-
CAWYRGGYGYTF	TRBJ1-2	TRBV30	TRBD1
CASSREGWPGELFF	TRBJ2-2	TRBV7-9	-
CASSSTQGQYF	TRBJ2-7	TRBV28	-
CAISFSYDLYHEQYF	TRBJ2-7	TRBV10-3	-
CASGGQYYGYTF	TRBJ1-2	TRBV2	-
CASSLRRDTEAFF	TRBJ1-1	TRBV7-3	-
CASSRDSLDGNIQYF	TRBJ2-4	TRBV19	TRBD1
CASSQDVSGYEQYF	TRBJ2-7	TRBV14	-
CASKGTGGGNQPQHF	TRBJ1-5	TRBV27	TRBD1
CASSSWVGTDIQYF	TRBJ2-4	TRBV28	-
CASSETTEAFF	TRBJ1-1	TRBV6-1	-
CASRPGQGPQETQYF	TRBJ2-5	TRBV5-1	TRBD1
CAGSLAPGTSGLYEQYF	TRBJ2-7	TRBV5-1	TRBD2
CASSIIGTLNTEAFF	TRBJ1-1	TRBV28	-
CASDSSNNQPQHF	TRBJ1-5	TRBV28	-
CASSLEGEDPIVNYGYTF	TRBJ1-2	TRBV5-5	-
CASSFSGLGTGANVLTF	TRBJ2-6	TRBV13	TRBD2
CASTKESPGLAGEETQYF	TRBJ2-5	TRBV19	TRBD2
CATSRDQGRSYEQYF	TRBJ2-7	TRBV15	-
CAISESAGAGTEAFF	TRBJ1-1	TRBV10-3	-
CASSSPGTSGTYNEQFF	TRBJ2-1	TRBV12-3/TRBV12-4	TRBD2
CASSPRRGLADTQYF	TRBJ2-3	TRBV7-2	-
CASSSRGEQYF	TRBJ2-7	TRBV11-1	-
CASSYSRDSSYEQYF	TRBJ2-7	TRBV6-5	TRBD1
CASSLLPTGSGSLNEQFF	TRBJ2-1	TRBV7-3	TRBD2
CASRDRPRNTEAFF	TRBJ1-1	TRBV6-1	-
CASSAGITGELFF	TRBJ2-2	TRBV6-4	-
CASRDPGNEKLFF	TRBJ1-4	TRBV28	-
CASSLAWTSAKETQYF	TRBJ2-5	TRBV13	TRBD2
CSAGQGSADTQYF	TRBJ2-3	TRBV29-1	TRBD1
CASSLVDRSYSHEQFF	TRBJ2-1	TRBV28	-
CASSPAKTGKETQYF	TRBJ2-5	TRBV7-9	-
CASSQDLAGMNTEAFF	TRBJ1-1	TRBV3-1	-
CASSLGGVANEKLFF	TRBJ1-4	TRBV11-2	-
CASSVTSGSYEQYF	TRBJ2-7	TRBV3-1	TRBD2
CASSMSSGRTDTQYF	TRBJ2-3	TRBV19	TRBD2
CASNRQGGGHNEQFF	TRBJ2-1	TRBV12-3/TRBV12-4	-
CASSFVGLGRVEQFF	TRBJ2-1	TRBV12-3/TRBV12-4	TRBD2
CASSGRDGSSEQYF	TRBJ2-7	TRBV9	-
CATSGDRLAGELFF	TRBJ2-2	TRBV24-1	TRBD1
CSARARPSTDTQYF	TRBJ2-3	TRBV20-1	-